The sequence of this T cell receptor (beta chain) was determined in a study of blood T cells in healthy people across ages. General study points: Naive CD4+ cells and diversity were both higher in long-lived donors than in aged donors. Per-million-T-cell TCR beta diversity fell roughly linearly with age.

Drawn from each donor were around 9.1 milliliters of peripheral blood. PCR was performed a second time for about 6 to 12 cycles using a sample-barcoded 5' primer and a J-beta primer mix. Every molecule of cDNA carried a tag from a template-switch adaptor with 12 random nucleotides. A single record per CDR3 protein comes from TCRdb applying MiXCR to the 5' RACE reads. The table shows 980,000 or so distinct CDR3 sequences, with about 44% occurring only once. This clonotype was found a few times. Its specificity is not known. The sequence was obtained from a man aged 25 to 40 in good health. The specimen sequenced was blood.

Here the CDR3 reads CASRTVYNSPLHF. Written as DNA, the CDR3 is TGTGCCAGCCGGACCGTCTATAATTCACCCCTCCACTTT. The chain uses TRBV28 and TRBJ1-6; D gene unclear. The CDR3 has 13 residues. CDR1 MDHEN and CDR2 SYDVKM come from the germline V gene. V was clipped by 8 bases and J by 3 bases, with 8 bases between them.